The 13 T cell receptor beta chains below were found in one sample sequenced in a study of regulatory T cells in long-lasting Graves disease. Both iRepertoire HTBI primers and Arm-PCR of CDR3 regions were used to build the TCR beta libraries. TCRdb analysed the multiplex PCR reads with MiXCR anew, one entry per CDR3 protein. The table lists hundreds of thousands of distinct CDR3 sequences, roughly 14% of them singletons. Documented time point: newly diagnosed GD, antithyroid drugs for less than 3 months. Making the TCR library involved RNA that had been extracted from PBMCs. These data were also reused for a study on T cells in Graves' hyperthyroidism and ophthalmopathy.

Sequencing was performed on peripheral blood mononuclear cells (PBMCs), taken at new diagnosis, from a patient treated with antithyroid drugs. The origin of the receptors is a man in his thirties or forties with Graves disease.

This clonotype appeared a few times. The chain combines TRBV30 with TRBJ1-4; perhaps TRBD1 as D (5 bases). The germline V and J ends were trimmed by 1 base and 6 bases, with 15 bases remaining between them. CDR1 and CDR2 (germline): GTSNPN, SVGIG (reference sequence). CDR3 size: 15 residues. DNA of the CDR3: TGTGCCTGGAGTGAAGGACCGGGGGGAGATGAAAAACTGTTTTTT. This encodes CAWSEGPGGDEKLFF.

This clonotype was seen repeatedly, ten times or more. The rearrangement joins TRBV6-2 or TRBV6-3 to TRBJ2-7, with D tentatively TRBD2 (5 bases). This CDR3 spans 15 amino acids. Trimming pared 0 bases from V and 1 base from J, leaving 10 bases between. CDR1 and CDR2 from the germline V gene are MNHEY and SVGEGT. Written as DNA, the CDR3 is TGTGCCAGCAGTTACTCTAACCGGGGATCCTACGAGCAGTACTTC. Translating gives CASSYSNRGSYEQYF.

This rearrangement joins TRBV5-4 to TRBJ1-5, with 11 bases lining up with TRBD1. V lost 4 bases to trimming and J lost 6 bases; unmatched junction nucleotides: 6. The CDR3 totals 15 residues. Germline-derived CDR1 and CDR2 are SGHNT and YYREEE (reference sequence). The CDR3 here is CASSRGQGEGQPQHF. CDR3 coding DNA: TGTGCCAGCAGCAGGGGACAGGGGGAAGGTCAGCCCCAGCATTTT.

This clonotype occurred many times. The CDR3 spells CASSAGSGSTDTQYF. As DNA, the CDR3 is TGTGCCAGCAGCGCCGGTAGCGGTAGCACAGATACGCAGTATTTT. The chain joins TRBV9 to TRBJ2-3; TRBD2 is a possible D gene (6 bases). Trimming took off 3 bases at V and 0 bases at J, with 11 bases between the two ends. Germline lookup yields CDR1 SGDLS and CDR2 YYNGEE. The CDR3 covers 15 residues.

A remark on this clonotype: The conserved closing phenylalanine or tryptophan is absent in this CDR3, likely reflecting a read error. This chain joins TRBV18 and TRBJ2-7, with TRBD2 matching over 13 bases. V shed 8 bases and J 2 bases; nucleotides not matched to a gene: 6. The germline gives CDR1 KGHSH, CDR2 LQKENI. This CDR3 contains 15 residues. The CDR3 DNA reads TGTGCCAGCCATGGGACTAGCGGGATCCCCTACGAGCAGTACCTC. Translating gives CASHGTSGIPYEQYL.

This sequence joins TRBV4-1 and TRBJ2-7; TRBD2 agrees at 14 bases. Germline V gene sequence: CDR1 MGHRA, CDR2 YSYEKL. Trimming removed 4 bases from V and 3 bases from J; junction bases left unmatched: 5. CDR3 length equals 16 residues. The CDR3 DNA reads as TGCGCCAGCAGCCGGCAGGGGACTAGCGGGAGCTACGAGCAGTACTTC. Protein product: CASSRQGTSGSYEQYF.

This clonotype was counted at least ten times. This chain uses TRBV30 with TRBJ1-1, with 8 bases that match TRBD1. This CDR3 is built from 14 residues. Losses at the gene ends were 3 bases for V and 5 bases for J; bases not matched to a gene: 8. Germline CDR1 and CDR2: GTSNPN and SVGIG (reference sequence). The CDR3 nucleotides are TGTGCCTGGAGACCGACAGGGGTTGGTACTGAAGCTTTCTTT. This sequence encodes CAWRPTGVGTEAFF.

This clonotype showed up many times. V and J are TRBV19 and TRBJ1-5; tentatively, D is TRBD1 (6 bases). Trimming removed 5 bases at V and 15 bases at J, with 20 bases between. This CDR3 has 13 residues. CDR1 LNHDA and CDR2 SQIVND come from the germline V gene (reference sequence). CDR3 residues: CASSGIGTPGGHF. For the CDR3, the DNA is TGTGCCAGTAGTGGAATCGGGACACCCGGGGGGCATTTT.

This clonotype was seen a handful of times. The chain has TRBV7-9 and TRBJ2-7; 12 bases line up with TRBD1. This CDR3 has 15 residues. Germline V gene lookup returns CDR1 SEHNR and CDR2 FQNEAQ (reference sequence). V dropped 5 bases and J dropped 7; count of bases not matched to a gene: 9. The CDR3 DNA reads as TGTGCCAGCAGCCCCCCCGGGGACAGGGGGCGGGAGCAGTACTTC. It is translated as CASSPPGDRGREQYF.

This clonotype was seen a handful of times. V gene TRBV15 combines with J gene TRBJ2-1; 7 bases are shared with TRBD2. J lost 1 base, V lost 0 bases, and 6 bases had no gene match. From germline, CDR1 is LNHNV and CDR2 YYDKDF (reference sequence). The CDR3 is 17 residues long. The CDR3: CATSRDRGGSSYNEQFF. The CDR3 coding sequence is TGTGCCACCAGCAGAGATCGAGGCGGGAGTTCCTACAATGAGCAGTTCTTC. Full variable domain (outside the CDR3, taken from reference TRBV15 and TRBJ2-1): DAMVIQNPRYQVTQFGKPVTLSCSQTLNHNVMYWYQQKSSQAPKLLFHYYDKDFNNEADTPDNFQSRRPNTSFCFLDIRSPGLGDTAMYLCATSRDRGGSSYNEQFFGPGTRLTVL.

This clonotype was recorded many times. V is TRBV12-5 and J is TRBJ2-7; TRBD1 agrees at 8 bases. Trimming cost V 3 bases and J 7 bases; bases outside gene matches: 8. Germline CDR1 reads LGHNT; CDR2 reads FRNRAP. The CDR3 has 14 amino acids. The CDR3 coding sequence is TGTGCTAGTGGTTTTTCAGGGGGCACGGGTGAGCAGTACTTC. It is translated as CASGFSGGTGEQYF.

The chain links TRBV7-9 to TRBJ2-7; D is perhaps TRBD1 or TRBD2 (5 bases each). Trimming removed 4 bases from V and 0 bases from J, with 25 bases in between. The CDR3 is 19 residues long. The V gene's germline CDR1 is SEHNR and CDR2 FQNEAQ (reference sequence). DNA for the CDR3: TGTGCCAGCAGCTCGAGACCGTCCGCTAGCCACAGGAGCTCCTACGAGCAGTACTTC. Translation: CASSSRPSASHRSSYEQYF. The complete variable domain, with remaining parts taken from reference TRBV7-9 and TRBJ2-7, reads DTGVSQNPRHKITKRGQNVTFRCDPISEHNRLYWYRQTLGQGPEFLTYFQNEAQLEKSRLLSDRFSAERPKGSFSTLEIQRTEQGDSAMYLCASSSRPSASHRSSYEQYFGPGTRLTVT.

This clonotype was picked up a small number of times. A read error may be the cause here, since a much bigger clone is one base away. The chain links TRBV11-1 to TRBJ2-7; no clear D. Trimming left V 1 base short and J 2 bases short, with 15 bases between. This CDR3 region has 16 residues. The germline V gene encodes CDR1 SGHAT and CDR2 FQDESV (reference sequence). In nucleotides, the CDR3 is TGTGCCAGCAGCTTAGTGTCGGACCCGCCACCCTACGAGCAGTACTTC. Protein: CASSLVSDPPPYEQYF.